In this sample, the clone carrying this TCR beta chain turned up many times. Its target is not known. With 4 bases removed from V and 5 bases from J, the gap between germline ends came to 8 bases. The CDR3 totals 13 residues. Germline V gene lookup returns CDR1 MDHEN and CDR2 SYDVKM. The data originate from a study of CD8 T cells in ankylosing spondylitis. Study-level points and caveats: Reportedly, significant enrichment of disease-linked clones occurred in matched ankylosing spondylitis synovial fluid.

The authors made TCR beta libraries by quantitative 5'-RACE with molecular barcodes. TCRdb passed the 5' RACE reads through MiXCR, listing each CDR3 protein once. The sample has about 230,000 distinct CDR3 sequences; approximately 8.4% are singletons. The TCR comes from a female donor with ankylosing spondylitis or in good health (not recorded which). This chain joins TRBV28 and TRBJ2-2; D is undetermined. Sample: blood, either unsorted or a sorted T cell fraction (not recorded which). Here the CDR3 reads CASSSTGTGELFF. The DNA of the CDR3 is TGTGCCAGCAGTTCTACGGGTACCGGGGAGCTGTTTTTT.